This T cell receptor (beta chain) was documented in a study of CD8 T cells in Susac syndrome. Whole-study results and caveats: As the study acknowledged, the number of individuals who were part of its TCR sequencing and HLA analysis was relatively small.

Note on this clonotype: The antigen is not known.

Blood CD8+ and CD4+ T cells underwent high-throughput TCR beta sequencing. Those who served as multiple sclerosis controls were treatment-naive patients with stable or active relapsing-remitting disease. The CDR3 is 15 amino acids. V lost 7 bases and J lost 6; bases outside the gene matches: 6. CDR1 and CDR2 (germline): KGHDR, SFDVKD. Reverse transcription used roughly 0.45 to 1 ug RNA and random hexamers. A multiplex approach, immunoSEQ multiplex PCR, amplified TCR beta CDR3 across 54 Vbeta and 13 Jbeta. TCRdb re-analysed the immunoSEQ multiplex PCR reads in MiXCR, keeping a single row per CDR3 protein. The sample shows 150,000 to 200,000 distinct CDR3 sequences, 94% of them seen only once.

Sequenced material: CD4+ T cells from PBMCs. This TCR was sampled from a human donor with multiple sclerosis. This chain links TRBV24-1 with TRBJ2-2; 11 bases are a match to TRBD1. CDR3 protein: CATRDRGRIAGELFF. For the CDR3, the DNA is TGTGCCACCAGGGACAGGGGGCGAATCGCCGGGGAGCTGTTTTTT.